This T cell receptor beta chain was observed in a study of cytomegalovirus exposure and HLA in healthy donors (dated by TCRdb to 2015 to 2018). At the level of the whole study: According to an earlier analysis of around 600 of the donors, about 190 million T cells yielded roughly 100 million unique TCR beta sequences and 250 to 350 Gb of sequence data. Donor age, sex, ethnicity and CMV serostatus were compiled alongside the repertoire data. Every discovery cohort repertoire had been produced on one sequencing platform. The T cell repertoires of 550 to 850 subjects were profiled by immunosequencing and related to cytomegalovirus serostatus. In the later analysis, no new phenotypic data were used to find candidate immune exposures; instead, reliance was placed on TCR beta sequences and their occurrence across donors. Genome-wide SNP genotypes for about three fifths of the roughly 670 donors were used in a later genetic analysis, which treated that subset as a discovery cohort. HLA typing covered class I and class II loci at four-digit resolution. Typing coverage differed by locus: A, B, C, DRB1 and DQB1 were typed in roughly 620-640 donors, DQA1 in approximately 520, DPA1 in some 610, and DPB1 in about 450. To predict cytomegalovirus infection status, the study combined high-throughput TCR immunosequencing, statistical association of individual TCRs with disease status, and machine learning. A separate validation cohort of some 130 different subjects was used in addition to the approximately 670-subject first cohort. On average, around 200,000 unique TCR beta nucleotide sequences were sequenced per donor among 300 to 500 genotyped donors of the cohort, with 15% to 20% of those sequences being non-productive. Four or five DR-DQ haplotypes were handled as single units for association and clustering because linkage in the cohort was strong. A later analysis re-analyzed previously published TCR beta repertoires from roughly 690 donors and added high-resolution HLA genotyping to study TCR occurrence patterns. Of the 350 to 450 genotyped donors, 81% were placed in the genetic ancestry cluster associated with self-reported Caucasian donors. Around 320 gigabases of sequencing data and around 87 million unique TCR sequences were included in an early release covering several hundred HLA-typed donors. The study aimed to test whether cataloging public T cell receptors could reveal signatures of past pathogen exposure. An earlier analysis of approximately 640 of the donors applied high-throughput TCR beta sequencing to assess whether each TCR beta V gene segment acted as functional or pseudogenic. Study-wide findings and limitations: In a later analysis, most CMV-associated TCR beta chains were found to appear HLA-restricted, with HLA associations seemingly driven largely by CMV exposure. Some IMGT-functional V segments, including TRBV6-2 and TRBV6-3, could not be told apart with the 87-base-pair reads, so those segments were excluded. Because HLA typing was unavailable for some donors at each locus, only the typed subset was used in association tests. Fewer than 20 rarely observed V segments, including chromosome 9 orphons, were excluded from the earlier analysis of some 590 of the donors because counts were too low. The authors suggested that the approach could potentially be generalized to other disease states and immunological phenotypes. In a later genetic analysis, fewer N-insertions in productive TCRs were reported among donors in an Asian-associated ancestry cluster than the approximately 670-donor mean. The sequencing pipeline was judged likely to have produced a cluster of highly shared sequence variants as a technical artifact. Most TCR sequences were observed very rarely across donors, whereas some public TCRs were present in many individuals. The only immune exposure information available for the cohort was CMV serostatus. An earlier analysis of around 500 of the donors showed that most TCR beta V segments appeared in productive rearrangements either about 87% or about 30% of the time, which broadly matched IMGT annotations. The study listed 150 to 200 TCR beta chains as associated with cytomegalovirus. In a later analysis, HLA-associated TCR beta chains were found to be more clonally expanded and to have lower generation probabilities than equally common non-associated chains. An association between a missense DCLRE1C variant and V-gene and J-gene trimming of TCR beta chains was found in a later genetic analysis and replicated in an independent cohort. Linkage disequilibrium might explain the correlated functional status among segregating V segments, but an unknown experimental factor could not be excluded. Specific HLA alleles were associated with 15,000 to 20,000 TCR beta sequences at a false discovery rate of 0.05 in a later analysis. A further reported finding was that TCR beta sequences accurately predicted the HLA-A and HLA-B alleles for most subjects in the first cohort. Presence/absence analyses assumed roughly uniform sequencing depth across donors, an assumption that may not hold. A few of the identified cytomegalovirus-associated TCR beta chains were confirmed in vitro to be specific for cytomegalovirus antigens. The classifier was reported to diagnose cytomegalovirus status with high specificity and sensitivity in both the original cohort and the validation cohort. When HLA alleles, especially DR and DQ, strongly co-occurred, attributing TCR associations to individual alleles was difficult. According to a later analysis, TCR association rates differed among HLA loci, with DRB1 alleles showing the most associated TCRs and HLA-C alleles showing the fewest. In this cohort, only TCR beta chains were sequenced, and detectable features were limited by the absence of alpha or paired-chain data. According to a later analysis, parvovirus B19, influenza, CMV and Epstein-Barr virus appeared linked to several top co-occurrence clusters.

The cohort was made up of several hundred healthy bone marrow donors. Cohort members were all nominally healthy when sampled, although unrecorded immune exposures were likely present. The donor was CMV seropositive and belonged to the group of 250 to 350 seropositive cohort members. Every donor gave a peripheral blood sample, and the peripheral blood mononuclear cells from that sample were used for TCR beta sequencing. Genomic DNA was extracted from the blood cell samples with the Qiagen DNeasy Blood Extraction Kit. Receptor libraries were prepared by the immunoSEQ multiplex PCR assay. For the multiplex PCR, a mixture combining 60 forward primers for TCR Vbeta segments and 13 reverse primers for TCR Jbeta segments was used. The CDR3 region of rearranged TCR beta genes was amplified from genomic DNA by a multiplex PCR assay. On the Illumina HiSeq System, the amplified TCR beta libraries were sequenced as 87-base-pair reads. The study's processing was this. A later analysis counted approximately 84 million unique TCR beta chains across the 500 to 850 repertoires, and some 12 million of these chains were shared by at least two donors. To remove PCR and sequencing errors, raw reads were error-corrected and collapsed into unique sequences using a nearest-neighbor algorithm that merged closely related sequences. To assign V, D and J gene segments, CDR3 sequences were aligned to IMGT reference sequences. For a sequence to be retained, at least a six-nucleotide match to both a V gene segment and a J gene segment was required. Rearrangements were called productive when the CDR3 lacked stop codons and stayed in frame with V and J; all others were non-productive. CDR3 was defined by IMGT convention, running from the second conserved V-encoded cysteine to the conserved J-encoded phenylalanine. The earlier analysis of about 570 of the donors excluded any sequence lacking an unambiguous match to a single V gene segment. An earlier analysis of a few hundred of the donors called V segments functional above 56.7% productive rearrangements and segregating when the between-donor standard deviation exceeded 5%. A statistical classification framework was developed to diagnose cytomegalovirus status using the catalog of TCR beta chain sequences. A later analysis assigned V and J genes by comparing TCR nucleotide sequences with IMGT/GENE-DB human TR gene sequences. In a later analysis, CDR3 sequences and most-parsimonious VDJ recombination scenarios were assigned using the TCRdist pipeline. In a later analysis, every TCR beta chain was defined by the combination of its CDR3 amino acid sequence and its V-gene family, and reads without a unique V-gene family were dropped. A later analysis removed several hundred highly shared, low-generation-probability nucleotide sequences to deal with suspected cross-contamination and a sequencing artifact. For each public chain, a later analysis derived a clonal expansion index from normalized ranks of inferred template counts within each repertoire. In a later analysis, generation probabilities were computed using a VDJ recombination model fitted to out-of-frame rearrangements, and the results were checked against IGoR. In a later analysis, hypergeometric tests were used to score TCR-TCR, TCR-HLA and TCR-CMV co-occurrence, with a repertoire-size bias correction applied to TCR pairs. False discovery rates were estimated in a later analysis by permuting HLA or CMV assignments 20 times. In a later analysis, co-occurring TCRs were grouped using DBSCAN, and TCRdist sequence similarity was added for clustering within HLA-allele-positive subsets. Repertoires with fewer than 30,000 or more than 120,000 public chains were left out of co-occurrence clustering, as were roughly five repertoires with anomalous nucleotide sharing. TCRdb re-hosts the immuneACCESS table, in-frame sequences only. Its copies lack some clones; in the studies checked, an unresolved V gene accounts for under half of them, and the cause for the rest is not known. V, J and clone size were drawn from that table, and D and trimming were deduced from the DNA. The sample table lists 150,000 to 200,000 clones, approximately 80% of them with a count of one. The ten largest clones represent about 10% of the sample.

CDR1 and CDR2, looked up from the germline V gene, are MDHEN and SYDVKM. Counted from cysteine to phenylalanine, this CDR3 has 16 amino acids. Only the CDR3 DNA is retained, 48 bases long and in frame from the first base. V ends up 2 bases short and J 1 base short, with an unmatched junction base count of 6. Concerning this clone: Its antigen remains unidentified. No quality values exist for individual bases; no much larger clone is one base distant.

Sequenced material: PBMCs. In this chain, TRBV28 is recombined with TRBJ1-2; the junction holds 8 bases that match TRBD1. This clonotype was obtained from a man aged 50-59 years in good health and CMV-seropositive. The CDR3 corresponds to CASSLVRGRGNYGYTF. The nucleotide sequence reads TGTGCCAGCAGTTTAGTCAGGGGGCGAGGTAACTATGGCTACACCTTC.